This T cell receptor beta chain comes out of a study of sequential checkpoint blockade in melanoma. Looking at the study overall: 75 to 95 pretreatment tumor DNA samples were TCRβ immunosequenced. Twenty-two patients had tumor biopsies before treatment and at week 13. Study-level findings and limits: Response in arm A was associated with pretreatment TIL clonality.

Comments on this clone: Its antigen is not known.

Treatment: randomized to nivolumab then ipilimumab (arm A) or the reverse (arm B). Patients had received no earlier DNA-damaging chemotherapy. TCRdb keeps only in-frame clones here, not all; method: immunoSEQ multiplex PCR. In the table there are roughly 4,000 clones, 23% of which are singletons. Germline V gives CDR1 MNHGY, CDR2 SAAAGT. The CDR3 is 12 residues long. V was shortened by 10 bases and J by 3 bases, with 9 bases between the two germline ends. The TCR comes from a human donor with melanoma. The rearrangement joins TRBV6-8 to TRBJ1-4; D not certain. The sample in question was tumor tissue (inferred from file names), obtained from a patient given nivolumab and ipilimumab in sequence. In nucleotides, the CDR3 is TGTGCCATCAGCGGGTCTAATGAAAAACTGTTTTTT. This gives the protein CAISGSNEKLFF.